Listed below are T cell receptor beta chains from one sample, sequenced in a study of shared clonotypes between healthy human individuals. Only in-frame clones appear in the TCRdb table, and some are missing; sequencing was by immunoSEQ multiplex PCR. The profile shows 2.3 million or so clones, 90% to 95% of them singletons. The specimen was naive CD4+ T cells from PBMCs. The receptors here all came from a man aged 18 to 35 in good health. Some clones in this sample may be carry-over from other donors' samples. The conserved cysteine and the conserved F or W are not part of the CDR3 here. Each record gives: D gene, V gene, CDR3 length, CDR3 protein. The D gene is left open where the match is weak.

>-|TRBV12-5|9
ASGLNTEAF
>-|TRBV7-8|14
ASSSRTTSNTGELF
>TRBD1|TRBV5-1|15
ASSSTPGQGSYRELF
>TRBD2|TRBV4-2|17
ASSQDNGGGRVPRNEQF
>-|TRBV10-3|12
AISETGTNTEAF
>TRBD1|TRBV5-4|13
ASSFDRGRGNEQF
>-|TRBV18|15
ASSPYTVEAVNTEAF
>-|TRBV10-3|12
AISVRGPLTEAF
>TRBD1|TRBV11-2|13
ASSPRRQGSYEQY
>-|TRBV14|11
ASSQVERAGYT
>-|TRBV6-5|13
ASSYGGNYYNEQF
>-|TRBV6-1|12
ASSIAGFPYEQY
>TRBD1|TRBV6-1|12
ASSWTGIMTEAF
>-|TRBV28|13
ASSLTDPSQGGYT
>TRBD1|TRBV10-3|12
AITADRVSDTQY
>TRBD2|TRBV9|17
ASSVLSLTSGRGAGELF
>-|TRBV6-1|11
ASLRGSTDTQY
>TRBD2|TRBV6-6|11
ASRAAGTKFQY
>-|TRBV9|12
ASGEGTIGNTIY
>-|TRBV30|13
AWSTGDGADTEAF
>-|TRBV15|12
ATSRVQTIDTQY
>TRBD2|TRBV14|13
ASSLLAGGPYEQY
>TRBD2|TRBV25-1|16
ASSAIQGTSGRSDTQY
>-|TRBV7-2|10
ASSLVGQPQH
>-|TRBV4-3|12
ASSQGGSTDTQY
>-|TRBV19|12
ASSLQYSGNTIY
>TRBD1|TRBV7-8|14
ASSLRPGQDTDTQY
>-|TRBV28|15
ASSLIGGTYGTGELF
>TRBD1|TRBV5-4|13
ASSLGTGAQETQY
>TRBD1|TRBV28|16
ASSYYARDSVFPYEQY
>-|TRBV19|14
ASTGRKIKMNTEAF
>-|TRBV7-3|13
ASSLGSSLYNEQF
>-|TRBV7-2|13
ASSFRYKTNYGYT
>-|TRBV5-1|12
ASSSGLVTDTQY
>TRBD1|TRBV6-1|13
ASSDRGRSNYGYT